The present T cell receptor (beta chain) was sequenced within a study of radiation and T cells in renal cell carcinoma. The CDR3 spans 13 residues. CDR1 and CDR2 (germline): LNHDA, SQIVND (reference sequence). With 8 bases removed from V and 0 bases from J, the gap between germline ends came to 10 bases. TCRdb's table, derived via immunoSEQ multiplex PCR, lists solely in-frame clones and lacks some. The sample has approximately 25,000 clones; over 50% are singletons. As to this clone: Its cognate antigen is unknown.

The treatment here: treatment-naive control, cytoreductive nephrectomy. This renal cell carcinoma was of the clear cell type. Study-level points and caveats: Tumor samples were small regions of around 0.92 g.

This clonotype was obtained from a human donor with renal cell carcinoma. The V gene is TRBV19, the J gene TRBJ1-2; no clear D gene. This material consisted of tumor tissue, taken from a patient whose treatment was nephrectomy without radiotherapy. The CDR3 sequence: CASRSVANYGYTF. The CDR3 DNA reads as TGTGCCAGTCGCTCCGTAGCTAACTATGGCTACACCTTC.